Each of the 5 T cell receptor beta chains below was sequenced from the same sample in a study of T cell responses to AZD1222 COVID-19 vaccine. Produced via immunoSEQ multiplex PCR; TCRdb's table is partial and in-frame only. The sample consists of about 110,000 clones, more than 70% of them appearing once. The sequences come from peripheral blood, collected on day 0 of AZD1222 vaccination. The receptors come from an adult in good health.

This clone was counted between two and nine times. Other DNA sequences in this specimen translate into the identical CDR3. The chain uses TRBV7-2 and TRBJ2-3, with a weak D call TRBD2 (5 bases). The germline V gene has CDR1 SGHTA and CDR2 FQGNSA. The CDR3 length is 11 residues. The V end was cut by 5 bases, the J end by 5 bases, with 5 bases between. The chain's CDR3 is CASSRGDTQYF. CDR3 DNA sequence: TGTGCCAGCAGCCGGGGAGATACGCAGTATTTT.

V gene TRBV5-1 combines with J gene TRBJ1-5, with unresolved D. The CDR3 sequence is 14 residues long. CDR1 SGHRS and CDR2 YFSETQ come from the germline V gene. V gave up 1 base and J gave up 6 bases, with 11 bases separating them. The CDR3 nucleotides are TGCGCCAGCAGCTTGTCGGGGTTCGGTCAGCCCCAGCATTTT. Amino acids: CASSLSGFGQPQHF.

The CDR3: CASGPATNYGYTF. For the CDR3, the DNA is TGTGCTAGTGGCCCGGCCACTAACTATGGCTACACCTTC. The V and J genes are TRBV12-5 and TRBJ1-2; no clear D. The CDR3 contains 13 residues. V lost 6 bases, J lost 0 bases, and 8 bases lay in between. CDR1 is LGHNT, CDR2 FRNRAP, per germline.

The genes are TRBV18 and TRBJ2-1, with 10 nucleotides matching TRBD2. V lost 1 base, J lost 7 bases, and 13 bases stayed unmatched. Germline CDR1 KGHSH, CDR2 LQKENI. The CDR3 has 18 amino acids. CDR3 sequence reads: CASSPQGGLAGAENEQFF. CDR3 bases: TGTGCCAGCTCACCACAAGGTGGCCTAGCGGGAGCCGAGAATGAGCAGTTCTTC.

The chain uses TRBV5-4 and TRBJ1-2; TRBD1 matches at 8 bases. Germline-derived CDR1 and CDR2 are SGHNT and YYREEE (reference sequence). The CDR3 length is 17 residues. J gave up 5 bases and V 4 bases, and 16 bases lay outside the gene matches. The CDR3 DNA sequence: TGTGCCAGCAGCCGGGGGGGCCAGGGGGCTATACGGTATGGCTACACCTTC. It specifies CASSRGGQGAIRYGYTF.